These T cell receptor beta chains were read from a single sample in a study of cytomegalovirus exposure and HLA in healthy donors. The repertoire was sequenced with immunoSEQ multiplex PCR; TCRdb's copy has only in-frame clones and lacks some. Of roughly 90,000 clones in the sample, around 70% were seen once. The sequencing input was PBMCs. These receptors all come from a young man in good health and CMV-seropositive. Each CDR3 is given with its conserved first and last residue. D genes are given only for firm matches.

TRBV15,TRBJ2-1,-,TGTGCCACCAGCAGAGACCATAAGGGGCGCATAGATGAGCAGTTCTTC,CATSRDHKGRIDEQFF
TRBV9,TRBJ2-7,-,TGTGCCAGCAGCGACCTGGACAGTTCCCCGGGGGAGCAGTACTTC,CASSDLDSSPGEQYF
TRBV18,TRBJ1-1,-,TGTGCCAGCTCACCACAGGAGGGGACTGAAGCTTTCTTT,CASSPQEGTEAFF
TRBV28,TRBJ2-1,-,TGTGCCAGCAGCTCCGGGAGCCCGAACGATGAGCAGTTCTTC,CASSSGSPNDEQFF
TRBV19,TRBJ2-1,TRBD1,TGTGCCAGTAGTGCCTCCGGGACAGGGCTTAATGAGCAGTTCTTC,CASSASGTGLNEQFF
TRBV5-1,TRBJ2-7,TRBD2,TGCGCCAGCAGCATGGGGACTAGCGGGGGCCAGGGGGAGCAGTACTTC,CASSMGTSGGQGEQYF
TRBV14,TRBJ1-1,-,TGTGCCAGCAGTCTGAACCAGGGCACTGAAGCTTTCTTT,CASSLNQGTEAFF
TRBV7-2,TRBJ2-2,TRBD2,TGTGCCAGCACCTACTTTCAGGCGGGAGGGCCGAAGGAGCTGTTTTTT,CASTYFQAGGPKELFF
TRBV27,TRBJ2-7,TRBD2,TGTGCCAGCAGCCTTTACTCTAGCGGGGACTACGAGCAGTACTTC,CASSLYSSGDYEQYF
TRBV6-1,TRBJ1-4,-,TGTGCCAGCAGTGAAGGACAGGTTTTCGAAAAACTGTTTTTT,CASSEGQVFEKLFF
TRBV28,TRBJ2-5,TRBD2,TGTGCCAGCAGTGCTAACAACGGGGGAACTAGCGGGGAGACCCAGTACTTC,CASSANNGGTSGETQYF
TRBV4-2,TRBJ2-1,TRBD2,TGTGCCAGCAGCCGGGGAGAAGGGACTAGCGGGGGGGGCGCGCAGTTCTTC,CASSRGEGTSGGGAQFF
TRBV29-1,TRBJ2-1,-,TGCAGCGTTGAAGACCGACTGGCGGGTGAGCAGTTCTTC,CSVEDRLAGEQFF
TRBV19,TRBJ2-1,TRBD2,TGTGCCAGTAGTATTGGGACTAGCGGTTACAATGAGCAGTTCTTC,CASSIGTSGYNEQFF
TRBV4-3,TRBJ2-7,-,TGCGCCAGCAGCCAAGATCCCACAGCTACCTACGAGCAGTACTTC,CASSQDPTATYEQYF
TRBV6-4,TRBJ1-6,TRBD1,TGTGCCAGCAGCAGGACAGGGATTAATTCACCCCTTCACTTT,CASSRTGINSPLHF